This record concerns one TCR beta chain sequence. Its antigen is still unknown. This may come from a read error, since a much larger clone is one base off. Exclusions: uncontrolled infection, other autoimmune disease, pregnancy, lactation. Orbital computed tomography and thyroid ultrasound, together with serum TRAb and thyroxine and clinical symptoms, were used for diagnoses. What was amplified from RNA transcripts were TCR beta CDR3 regions. When the TCR CDR3 underwent first-round RT-PCR, the HTBI primer set was used. TCRdb re-analysed the multiplex PCR reads in MiXCR, keeping a single row per CDR3 protein. The table shows 650,000 to 700,000 distinct CDR3 sequences, with 15% to 20% occurring only once. This sample is part of a study of T cells in Graves' hyperthyroidism and ophthalmopathy. Study findings and constraints: Among clonotypes expanded in thyroid above 0.001, most were also found in blood. With a median lead of approximately 6.4 months before onset, the model predicted ophthalmopathy.

This CDR3 contains 15 residues. Germline CDR1 and CDR2: SEHNR and FQNEAQ (reference sequence). Sequencing input: blood. The V call is TRBV7-9, the J call TRBJ2-7; 7 bases align to TRBD2. The receptor was derived from a man aged 45-65 years with Graves' hyperthyroidism. CDR3 protein: CASSLAAGAAYEHYF. The CDR3 nucleotides read TGTGCCAGCAGCTTAGCGGCGGGAGCGGCGTACGAGCACTACTTC.